This T cell receptor (beta chain) was identified in a study of blood T cell repertoires in COVID-19. About the research overall: COVID-19 samples collected from the United States, Italy and Spain covered acute and convalescent phases.

Adults between about 18 and 89 years of age took part from about two dozen US areas. A word on this clone: Other DNA sequences of this sample code for an identical CDR3.

The authors' processing: For nucleated cells, counts were estimated from reference gene primer amplification. Profiling relied on immunoSEQ multiplex PCR, and the TCRdb table lists in-frame clones only, not all of them. The V and J calls and clone size come from that table; D and trimming were worked out from the DNA. This table has about 400,000 clones, 88% appearing once. CDR1 SGHAT and CDR2 FQNNGV come from the germline V gene. Trimming removed 1 base at V and 4 bases at J, with 8 bases between. The CDR3 has 14 residues. The sample consisted of PBMCs or T cells enriched from blood (not recorded which). The chain is built from TRBV11-2 and TRBJ1-5; D ambiguous. The clonotype was recovered from a woman between 40 and 50 years old with acute COVID-19. CDR3 sequence (DNA): TGTGCCAGCAGCTTAGCGGCAGGTAATCAGCCCCAGCATTTT. This translates into CASSLAAGNQPQHF.